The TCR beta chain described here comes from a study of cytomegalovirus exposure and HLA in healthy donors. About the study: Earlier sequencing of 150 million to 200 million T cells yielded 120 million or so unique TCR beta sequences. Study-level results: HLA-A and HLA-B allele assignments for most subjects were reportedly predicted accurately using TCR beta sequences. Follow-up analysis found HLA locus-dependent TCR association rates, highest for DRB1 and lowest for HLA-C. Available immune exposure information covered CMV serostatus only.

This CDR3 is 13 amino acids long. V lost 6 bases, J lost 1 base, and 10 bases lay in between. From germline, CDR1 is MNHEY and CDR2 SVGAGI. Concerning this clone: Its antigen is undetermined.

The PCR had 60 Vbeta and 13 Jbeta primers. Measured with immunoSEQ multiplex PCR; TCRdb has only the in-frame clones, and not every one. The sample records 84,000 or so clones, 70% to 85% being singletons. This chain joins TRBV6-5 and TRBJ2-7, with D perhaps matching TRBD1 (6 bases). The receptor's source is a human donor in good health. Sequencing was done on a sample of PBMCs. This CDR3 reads CASRGTLSYEQYF. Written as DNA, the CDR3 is TGTGCCAGCAGGGGGACATTATCCTACGAGCAGTACTTC.